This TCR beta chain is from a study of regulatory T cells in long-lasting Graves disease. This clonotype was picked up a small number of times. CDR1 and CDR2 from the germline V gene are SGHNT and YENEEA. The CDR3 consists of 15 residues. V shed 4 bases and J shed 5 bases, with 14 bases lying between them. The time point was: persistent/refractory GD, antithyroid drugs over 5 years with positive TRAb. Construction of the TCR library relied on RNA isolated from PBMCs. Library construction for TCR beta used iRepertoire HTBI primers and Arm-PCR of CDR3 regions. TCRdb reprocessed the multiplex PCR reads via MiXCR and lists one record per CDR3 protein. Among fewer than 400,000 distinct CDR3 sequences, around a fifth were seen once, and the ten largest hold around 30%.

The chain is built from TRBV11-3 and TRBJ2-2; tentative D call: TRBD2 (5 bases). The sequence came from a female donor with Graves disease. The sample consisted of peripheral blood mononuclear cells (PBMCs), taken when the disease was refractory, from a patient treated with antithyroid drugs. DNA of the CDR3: TGTGCCAGCAGCTCGAGGGCTCGGAGGACCGGGGAGCTGTTTTTT. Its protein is CASSSRARRTGELFF. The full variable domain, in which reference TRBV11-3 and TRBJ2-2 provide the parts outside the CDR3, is EAGVVQSPRYKIIEKKQPVAFWCNPISGHNTLYWYLQNLGQGPELLIRYENEEAVDDSQLPKDRFSAERLKGVDSTLKIQPAELGDSAVYLCASSSRARRTGELFFGEGSRLTVL.